This TCR beta chain was captured in a study of T cell changes during pregnancy in multiple sclerosis. Method: immunoSEQ multiplex PCR; TCRdb's copy keeps in-frame clones and lacks some. The sample lists fewer than 80,000 clones; 85% to 95% were seen once. The TCR was taken from a female donor in good health, enrolled as a control in a pregnancy study. The sequences come from peripheral blood, collected in the third trimester of pregnancy.

DNA for the CDR3: TGTGCCAGCAGCTTAAGAGGGAGTCCCTCCTACGAGCAGTACTTC. Its protein is CASSLRGSPSYEQYF. The chain joins TRBV11-2 to TRBJ2-7; tentative D call: TRBD2 (5 bases). The germline gives CDR1 SGHAT, CDR2 FQNNGV. This CDR3 comprises 15 residues. V was cut by 2 bases and J by 0 bases, with 11 bases left in between.